This T cell receptor beta chain is drawn from a study of OX40 agonist ivuxolimab in advanced cancers. In the study overall: Partial response was recorded in three patients: one hepatocellular carcinoma and two cutaneous melanoma cases.

Only in-frame clones appear in the TCRdb table, and some are missing; sequencing was by immunoSEQ multiplex PCR. The sample yields 90,000 or so clones, about 91% seen once. The V gene's germline CDR1 is MDHEN and CDR2 SYDVKM. The CDR3 runs to 14 residues. Trimming took 4 bases from V and 8 from J; bases not matched to a gene: 5. The chain links TRBV28 to TRBJ1-2; the match to TRBD1 covers 12 bases. This sample comprised CD4+ or CD8+ T cells sorted from blood, obtained in a trial of the OX40 agonist ivuxolimab. The source of this sequence is an adult with an advanced solid tumor such as melanoma, head and neck, liver or kidney cancer. The CDR3 sequence is CASSWGQGAQGYTF. The CDR3 coding sequence is TGTGCCAGCAGTTGGGGACAGGGGGCGCAAGGCTACACCTTC.